This T cell receptor (beta chain) was identified in a study of T cells in Graves' hyperthyroidism and ophthalmopathy (dated by TCRdb to the late 2010s). Concerning the study at large: Peripheral blood samples were taken at the time of initial diagnosis, prior to any treatment. TCR V-J signatures able to tell the groups apart were searched for in a discovery cohort of about a hundred patients, of whom approximately 40 had Graves' ophthalmopathy and about 55 had stable Graves' hyperthyroidism. Prospective prediction of ophthalmopathy was tested in an independent validation cohort of 18 to 20 hyperthyroidism patients and around 16 patients who later progressed to ophthalmopathy. The approximately 90 discovery patients were randomly split 7:3 into training and test sets. The study also compared thyroid tissue and blood T-cell repertoires from about six Graves' hyperthyroidism patients. After blood sampling, hyperthyroidism patients were treated with methimazole at a starting dose of 30 mg daily, and ophthalmopathy patients were treated with high-dose intravenous methylprednisolone. TCR Vbeta CDR3 sequencing of 135 peripheral blood samples (over 40 ophthalmopathy, about 80 hyperthyroidism and about 17 progressor patients) is reported in the paper. General findings and caveats noted by the study authors: Most expanded thyroid clonotypes (frequency above 0.001) were also detected in blood, suggesting blood repertoires may reflect thyroid immune responses. In validation, the model predicted progression to ophthalmopathy a median of roughly 6.1 months before onset, with about 71% sensitivity and more than 72% specificity. In cross-validation, a model built on a 13 V-J signature told ophthalmopathy apart from stable hyperthyroidism with about 90% sensitivity and approximately 81% specificity, and in testing the same model reached 80%/75%. No statistical method was used to set the sample size in advance, and investigators knew the group allocation.

Moderately to severely active disease, a Clinical Activity Score of at least 3, a NOSPECS grade of at least 4, and a duration under 3 months were present in ophthalmopathy patients. Any patient with an uncontrolled infection, another autoimmune disease, pregnancy or lactation was excluded. Diagnoses were based on clinical symptoms, serum thyroxine and TRAb, thyroid ultrasound and orbital computed tomography. PBMCs were separated from about 10 ml of fresh peripheral blood using Ficoll-Paque density gradient centrifugation. Total RNA was extracted using Trizol reagent, and RNA quality was assessed on an Agilent 2100 Bioanalyzer. The germline V gene encodes CDR1 MDHEN and CDR2 SYDVKM. Germline trimming: 5 bases from V, 8 bases from J; junction bases outside gene matches: 7. Counted from cysteine to phenylalanine, this CDR3 has 14 amino acids. Here the CDR3 DNA is all that survives: 42 bases in frame from base 1.

The TCR beta CDR3 regions were amplified from the RNA transcripts. The TCR CDR3 was subjected to a first round of RT-PCR using the HTBI primer set and the Qiagen OneStep RT-PCR kit. A second multiplex PCR round built the libraries, followed by size selection and purification. Paired-end sequencing of the libraries was performed with 100 bp reads on an Illumina HiSeq2000. The study's processing was this. SOAPnuke was used to process the raw data, removing reads that contained adapters or uncalled bases, had a mean Phred below 15, or lacked an exact match to the constant primer or identifier. High-quality paired reads were merged with COPE v1.2.5, and unique nucleotide sequences were defined as clonotypes. Clonotypes were aligned to IMGT TRBV, TRBD and TRBJ reference segments using MiTCR v1.1. Only V-J combinations with frequency above 0.0001, covering 99% to 99.2% of repertoires, were analysed. A TCS score was defined as the ratio between F50 (clonal expansion) and ExV (chaos), using BLOSUM62-based TCRdist between CDR3 peptides within each V-J. Welch's t-statistics and random forest reduced around 510 V-J features to around 14, which were used in a naive Bayes classifier (R e1071). The raw public data were reprocessed by TCRdb itself: fastp quality trimming at Q25, MiXCR clonotype calling, in-frame beta chains only. For every CDR3 protein sequence, its rows merge into one entry that carries the most common genes and DNA. These V and J calls derive from TCRdb rather than the authors' analysis. The sample data list over 500,000 distinct CDR3 sequences, and about 15% of these were observed just once. The ten most abundant clones make up less than 30% of the sample.

The sample holds many counts of this clonotype. Its antigen is unknown. One base away there is no much larger clone; base qualities are not given. The clonotype comes from a young woman with Graves' ophthalmopathy. The sample was blood. The V gene is TRBV28 and the J gene is TRBJ2-2; 8 junctional bases match TRBD1. The nucleotide sequence reads as follows: TGTGCCAGCAGTACCTCGGACAGGGAGGGGGAGCTGTTTTTT. It codes for CASSTSDREGELFF.